Listed below are T cell receptor beta chains from one sample, sequenced in a study of blood T cell repertoires in COVID-19. Clones were read by immunoSEQ multiplex PCR, and TCRdb kept only the in-frame ones, dropping some. The data show approximately 440,000 clones, with roughly 87% seen just once and 0.6% held by the top ten. Material for sequencing was PBMCs or T cells enriched from blood (not recorded which). Receptor source: a man younger than 35 who had recovered from COVID-19. CDR3s include the opening cysteine and the closing phenylalanine or tryptophan. The D gene is left open where the match is weak. Clone size is given for some rows only: seen once, a few or many times, or a class if the clone is expanded.

clone size | J gene | D gene | V gene | CDR3 DNA | CDR3 protein
- | TRBJ1-6 | TRBD1 | TRBV27 | TGTGCCAGCACCTCCGGGACAGCGAATTCACCCCTCCACTTT | CASTSGTANSPLHF
- | TRBJ1-1 | - | TRBV30 | TGTGCCTGGAGTGTACTTGGCGGAACTGAAGCTTTCTTT | CAWSVLGGTEAFF
once | TRBJ1-4 | TRBD1 | TRBV19 | TGTGCCAGTAGAGGGACAGACACTAATGAAAAACTGTTTTTT | CASRGTDTNEKLFF
- | TRBJ1-1 | - | TRBV7-3 | TGTGCCAGCAGCCTCGGACAAATACGTGAAGCTTTCTTT | CASSLGQIREAFF
- | TRBJ1-6 | TRBD1 | TRBV28 | TGTGCCAGCAGTTTGAATTCCAGGGGGTTCTATAATTCACCCCTCCACTTT | CASSLNSRGFYNSPLHF
- | TRBJ2-1 | - | TRBV7-2 | TGTGCCAGCAGCTACGGGACTGGCCGACTAGTATCCCATCAGTTCTTC | CASSYGTGRLVSHQFF
- | TRBJ2-7 | TRBD2 | TRBV28 | TGTGCCAGCAGTTTTAGACTAGCGGGGTACGAGCAGTACTTC | CASSFRLAGYEQYF
- | TRBJ2-2 | - | TRBV9 | TGTGCCAGCAGCGTAGCTAGGGGGAGTGCGACCGGGGAGCTGTTTTTT | CASSVARGSATGELFF
- | TRBJ2-3 | - | TRBV4-1 | TGCGCCAGCAGCCAAGGCCAGGGGCCTTCAGATACGCAGTATTTT | CASSQGQGPSDTQYF
- | TRBJ1-5 | - | TRBV7-9 | TGTGCCAGCAGCTTAGTGGGCGGGACCAATCAGCCCCAGCATTTT | CASSLVGGTNQPQHF
- | TRBJ2-1 | - | TRBV29-1 | TGCAGCGTTGATGGGTTGGAGGGGGCTGTTCAGCAGTTCTTC | CSVDGLEGAVQQFF
- | TRBJ1-2 | TRBD1 | TRBV15 | TGTGCCACCAGCCGGGCAGGGGGAAACTATGGCTACACCTTC | CATSRAGGNYGYTF
- | TRBJ2-5 | TRBD2 | TRBV10-3 | TGTGCCATCAGTGAGTCATTAGCGGGAGTTGAGACCCAGTACTTC | CAISESLAGVETQYF
- | TRBJ1-5 | - | TRBV2 | TGTGCCAGCAACCCGGGGAATAGCAATCAGCCCCAGCATTTT | CASNPGNSNQPQHF
- | TRBJ1-2 | - | TRBV23-1 | TGCGCCAGCAGTCAATCTCGGGAGGGGAGATTGGGGTACGGCTACACCTTC | CASSQSREGRLGYGYTF
- | TRBJ1-2 | - | TRBV10-2 | TGCGCCAGCAGTGACAGCGGGTCTCAAAGTCACAACTATGGCTACACCTTC | CASSDSGSQSHNYGYTF
- | TRBJ1-1 | - | TRBV28 | TGTGCCAGCGCCTCACAGGGTGCGTGGGATAGCGCTGAAGCTTTCTTT | CASASQGAWDSAEAFF
- | TRBJ2-7 | - | TRBV19 | TGTGCCAGTAGTACAGGGGGGAGGAGTCGCTACGAGCAGTACTTC | CASSTGGRSRYEQYF
- | TRBJ1-1 | - | TRBV27 | TGTGCCAGCAGTTCGCCCCCCGGCAGGTATAACACTGAAGCTTTCTTT | CASSSPPGRYNTEAFF
- | TRBJ1-3 | - | TRBV15 | TGTGCCACCAGCAGCCAAACAGGACACTCTGGAAACACCATATATTTT | CATSSQTGHSGNTIYF
- | TRBJ2-7 | TRBD2 | TRBV13 | TGTGCCAGCAGCCAAACTAGCGGGTACAACGAGCAGTACTTC | CASSQTSGYNEQYF
- | TRBJ1-5 | - | TRBV24-1 | TGTGCCACCAGTGATTATGAAGGGGCCACCGGCAATCAGCCCCAGCATTTT | CATSDYEGATGNQPQHF
- | TRBJ2-1 | TRBD2 | TRBV2 | TGTGCCAGCAGGCCAGCGGGACGACCTCTTAACAATGAGCAGTTCTTC | CASRPAGRPLNNEQFF
- | TRBJ2-7 | - | TRBV5-1 | TGCGCCAGCACTCCGGGAGAAGGCGAGCAGTACTTC | CASTPGEGEQYF
- | TRBJ2-7 | - | TRBV23-1 | TGCGCCAGCAGTCAAATTCGAGGCTTGAGTTACGAGCAGTACTTC | CASSQIRGLSYEQYF
- | TRBJ2-3 | TRBD1 | TRBV5-5 | TGTGCCAGCAGGGGGACAGGGGGCTTCACAGATACGCAGTATTTT | CASRGTGGFTDTQYF
- | TRBJ2-1 | TRBD2 | TRBV2 | TGTGCCAGCAGCTGGACTAGCGCATACAATGAGCAGTTCTTC | CASSWTSAYNEQFF
- | TRBJ2-1 | - | TRBV5-1 | TGCGCCAGCAGCTCGTCCTCTTACAATGAGCAGTTCTTC | CASSSSSYNEQFF
- | TRBJ2-5 | TRBD2 | TRBV11-2 | TGTGCCAGCAGCTACCCCGGGGGGGTGGAGACCCAGTACTTC | CASSYPGGVETQYF
- | TRBJ1-1 | - | TRBV3-1/TRBV3-2 | TGTGCCAGCAGCCCGAGTGGCACTGAAGCTTTCTTT | CASSPSGTEAFF
- | TRBJ2-6 | - | TRBV7-8 | TGTGCCAGCAGGGCGCGGGCAACCGGGGCCAACGTCCTGACTTTC | CASRARATGANVLTF
few | TRBJ2-3 | - | TRBV7-2 | TGTGCCAGCAGTCTCCGCGAGGGGGGGAGCACAGATACGCAGTATTTT | CASSLREGGSTDTQYF
- | TRBJ2-7 | - | TRBV28 | TGTGCCAGCAGTTCCCCTTACAGTTTCTACGAGCAGTACTTC | CASSSPYSFYEQYF
- | TRBJ1-3 | - | TRBV9 | TGTGCCAGCAGCGTAGCTTGGAGCTCTGGAAACACCATATATTTT | CASSVAWSSGNTIYF
- | TRBJ1-6 | TRBD1 | TRBV5-1 | TGCGCCAGCAGCTCACAGGGGACCCTCCACTTT | CASSSQGTLHF
- | TRBJ2-3 | TRBD1 | TRBV14 | TGTGCCAGCAGCCCGTGGGACAGGGGCGAAGATACGCAGTATTTT | CASSPWDRGEDTQYF
- | TRBJ1-4 | - | TRBV9 | TGTGCCAGCAGCTCCCGGGACATTGGGGAAAAACTGTTTTTT | CASSSRDIGEKLFF
once | TRBJ1-1 | TRBD1 | TRBV10-3 | TGTGCCATCACCGGGACAGGGGGCACTGAAGCTTTCTTT | CAITGTGGTEAFF
- | TRBJ1-5 | - | TRBV11-2 | TGTGCCAGCAGCTTAAACGGGGATCAGCCCCAGCATTTT | CASSLNGDQPQHF
- | TRBJ2-3 | - | TRBV30 | TGTGCCTGGAGCCCCTACACAGATACGCAGTATTTT | CAWSPYTDTQYF
- | TRBJ1-5 | - | TRBV28 | TGTGCCAGCATGGTAGGGGGTCAGCCCCAGCATTTT | CASMVGGQPQHF
- | TRBJ1-1 | - | TRBV27 | TGTGCCAGCAGTTATGAAGCGTACACTGAAGCTTTCTTT | CASSYEAYTEAFF
few | TRBJ1-2 | - | TRBV2 | TGTGCCACCACTAGGAGGGTTGATTACGGCTACACCTTC | CATTRRVDYGYTF
- | TRBJ1-1 | - | TRBV12-3/TRBV12-4 | TGTGCCAGCAGTCACCGGAGGTACACTGAAGCTTTCTTT | CASSHRRYTEAFF
- | TRBJ1-1 | - | TRBV5-1 | TGCGCCAGCAGCTCAGCCAGGGGTGGTACTGAAGCTTTCTTT | CASSSARGGTEAFF
- | TRBJ1-5 | - | TRBV19 | TGTGCCAGTAGTATAGGACATATTAATCAGCCCCAGCATTTT | CASSIGHINQPQHF